Listed here are 25 T cell receptor beta chains from one sample, sequenced in a study of shared clonotypes between healthy human individuals. Repertoires were generated with immunoSEQ multiplex PCR, while TCRdb's copy carries only in-frame clones and drops some. The table records millions of clones, 85% to 95% of them present only once. Sequencing was performed on naive CD4+ T cells sorted from blood. Subset given: CD45RA+ positively selected. These receptors were taken from a man aged 18 to 29 in good health.

The rearrangement uses TRBV5-4 and TRBJ2-7, with D tentatively TRBD1 (6 bases). V was cut by 3 bases and J by 6 bases, with 13 bases left in between. This CDR3 is 13 amino acids long. The germline V gene encodes CDR1 SGHNT and CDR2 YYREEE (reference sequence). In nucleotides, the CDR3 is TGTGCCAGCAGCTCGTACGACAGGCTCGAGCAGTACTTC. Amino acids: CASSSYDRLEQYF.

This chain joins TRBV30 and TRBJ2-2, with 8 bases aligning to TRBD2. Germline CDR1 GTSNPN, CDR2 SVGIG (reference sequence). J was trimmed by 1 base and V by 4 bases; bases with no gene match: 8. CDR3 length: 16 amino acids. The CDR3 region has the DNA TGTGCCTGGACCGGGGGGGCCCCCGAGAACACCGGGGAGCTGTTTTTT. This gives the protein CAWTGGAPENTGELFF.

The V gene is TRBV7-2, the J gene TRBJ2-3; D unclear. CDR1 SGHTA and CDR2 FQGNSA come from the germline V gene. The V end was cut by 1 base, the J end by 5 bases, with 13 bases between. The CDR3 length is 15 residues. The CDR3 coding sequence is TGTGCCAGCAGCTTAGGAGGTTCTTCGGGAGATACGCAGTATTTT. This gives the protein CASSLGGSSGDTQYF. The full variable domain, with the rest looked up from reference TRBV7-2 and TRBJ2-3, is GAGVSQSPSNKVTEKGKDVELRCDPISGHTALYWYRQSLGQGLEFLIYFQGNSAPDKSGLPSDRFSAERTGGSVSTLTIQRTQQEDSAVYLCASSLGGSSGDTQYFGPGTRLTVL.

As concerns this clone: One end of the junction varies from germline; a read error may be responsible. The chain recombines TRBV7-7 with TRBJ2-5, with D perhaps TRBD1 or TRBD2 (5 bases each). The germline V gene has CDR1 SSHAT and CDR2 FNYEAQ (reference sequence). The CDR3 totals 17 residues. CDR3: CASSLASKGPFQETQYF. As DNA, the CDR3 is TGTGCTAGCAGCTTAGCGTCGAAGGGGCCCTTTCAAGAGACCCAGTACTTC. Filled out from reference TRBV7-7 and TRBJ2-5, the complete variable domain reads GAGVSQSPRYKVTKRGQDVTLRCDPISSHATLYWYQQALGQGPEFLTYFNYEAQPDKSGLPSDRFSAERPEGSISTLTIQRTEQRDSAMYRCASSLASKGPFQETQYFGPGTRLLVL.

The CDR3 DNA reads TGTGCCAGCAGTTCGGCTGTGGGTGGCTACACCTTC. Translation gives CASSSAVGGYTF. The chain uses TRBV27 and TRBJ1-2; D unclear. The CDR3 consists of 12 residues. Trimming took off 4 bases at V and 7 bases at J, with 10 bases between the two ends. Per the germline V gene, CDR1 is MNHEY and CDR2 is SMNVEV (reference sequence).

This clone came up once. The gene calls are TRBV19 and TRBJ2-3; D remains unclear. Germline assignment: CDR1 LNHDA and CDR2 SQIVND (reference sequence). V was pared by 2 bases and J by 5 bases, with 8 bases between. CDR3 size: 13 residues. CDR3 sequence (DNA): TGTGCCAGTAGTATATCTCCCTTAGATACGCAGTATTTT. Its translation: CASSISPLDTQYF.

This clone came up once. V gene TRBV7-2 combines with J gene TRBJ2-7, with TRBD1 as a possible D gene (5 bases). The CDR3 totals 13 residues. CDR1 and CDR2 from the germline V gene are SGHTA and FQGNSA. With 6 bases removed from V and 2 bases from J, the gap between germline ends came to 11 bases. In DNA form, the CDR3 reads TGTGCCAGCAGTAGGGGATACCCCTACGAGCAGTACTTC. Protein product: CASSRGYPYEQYF.

The CDR3 nucleotides are TGTGCCAGCGGCCGTGGGGGCGGGAACACTGAAGCTTTCTTT. It codes for CASGRGGGNTEAFF. The chain combines TRBV7-2 with TRBJ1-1, with a possible D match to TRBD1 (6 bases). This CDR3 region has 14 residues. V was cut by 8 bases and J by 1 base, with 14 bases left in between. Germline lookup yields CDR1 SGHTA and CDR2 FQGNSA.

This clone was detected once. This chain links TRBV18 with TRBJ2-7; 9 bases agree with TRBD1. Trimming took 6 bases from V and 2 from J; bases not matched to a gene: 8. This CDR3 region has 15 residues. CDR1 and CDR2 (germline): KGHSH, LQKENI. CDR3: CASSQGQGTTYEQYF. CDR3 nucleotides: TGTGCCAGCTCCCAGGGACAGGGAACTACCTACGAGCAGTACTTC.

V usage is TRBV6-5 and J usage is TRBJ1-2; possible D gene TRBD1, 6 bases. The CDR3 is 14 amino acids. The germline CDR1 and CDR2 sequences are MNHEY and SVGAGI. Trimming pared 7 bases from V and 4 bases from J, leaving 16 bases between. The DNA for the CDR3 is TGTGCCAGCAAGGGACGGGGGCGAGGCTATGGCTACACCTTC. The encoded protein is CASKGRGRGYGYTF.

This CDR3 is CAISGTDYGYTF. In nucleotides, the CDR3 is TGTGCCATCAGTGGGACGGACTATGGCTACACCTTC. The chain links TRBV10-3 to TRBJ1-2, with no clear D. Trimming shortened V by 4 bases and J by 3 bases, and 6 bases separated the two germline ends. Germline CDR1 ENHRY, CDR2 SYGVKD. The CDR3 runs 12 residues.

The chain combines TRBV6-1 with TRBJ1-1; the D is unclear. The V end lost 8 bases, the J end lost 0 bases, and 13 bases lay between the germline ends. Germline-derived CDR1 and CDR2 are MNHNS and SASEGT. The CDR3 runs to 14 residues. CDR3 in DNA: TGTGCCAGCTGGTTAGAGGGATTGAACACTGAAGCTTTCTTT. Translated: CASWLEGLNTEAFF.

As for this clone: Other DNA sequences in the same sample also yield this CDR3. V and J are TRBV11-3 and TRBJ2-1, with D perhaps matching TRBD1 or TRBD2 (5 bases each). CDR3 length equals 15 residues. Germline V CDR1 and CDR2: SGHNT, YENEEA. The V end was cut by 1 base, the J end by 3 bases, with 10 bases between. The CDR3 DNA follows: TGTGCCAGCAGCTTAGGAGGGGCAGGCTACAATGAGCAGTTCTTC. Translation gives CASSLGGAGYNEQFF.

The chain uses TRBV6-5 and TRBJ1-3; TRBD1 matches 10 bases. J gave up 5 bases and V 4 bases, and 5 bases lay outside the gene matches. CDR3 length: 15 residues. CDR1 is MNHEY, CDR2 SVGAGI, per germline. Written as DNA, the CDR3 is TGTGCCAGCAGTTCCGGGACAGGGGATCGAAACACCATATATTTT. Its translation is CASSSGTGDRNTIYF.

The chain combines TRBV7-2 with TRBJ2-2; no firm D call. Trimming stripped 0 bases from V and 7 bases from J, with 9 bases between. Germline V lookup: CDR1 SGHTA, CDR2 FQGNSA. CDR3 size: 14 residues. CDR3 sequence: CASSLAKAVGELFF. The DNA for the CDR3 is TGTGCCAGCAGCTTAGCGAAAGCCGTCGGGGAGCTGTTTTTT.

In the case of this clone: Different DNA sequences within this sample yield the same CDR3. The CDR3 DNA reads TGTGCCAGCAGCGTAGCGAGCTTCTCTGGAAACACCATATATTTT. It is translated as CASSVASFSGNTIYF. The chain has TRBV9 and TRBJ1-3; no clear D gene. Germline loops: CDR1 SGDLS, CDR2 YYNGEE. The CDR3 extends over 15 amino acids. V lost 0 bases and J lost 0, with 7 bases in between.

This clone has only one observation. Other DNA sequences from this sample encode an identical CDR3 as well. The chain employs TRBV5-1 and TRBJ2-3; 7 nucleotides match TRBD2. CDR3 size: 16 residues. Germline V gene sequence: CDR1 SGHRS, CDR2 YFSETQ. Trimming took 0 bases from V and 1 from J; bases not matched to a gene: 5. CDR3 in DNA: TGCGCCAGCAGCTTGGGTCTGGCGGGAGGCACAGATACGCAGTATTTT. Its protein product is CASSLGLAGGTDTQYF.

The chain combines TRBV19 with TRBJ1-2; D possibly corresponds to TRBD1 (5 bases). The CDR3 has 16 residues. CDR1 and CDR2 from the germline V gene are LNHDA and SQIVND (reference sequence). V was trimmed by 3 bases and J by 1 base, leaving 15 bases between them. In DNA form, the CDR3 reads TGTGCCAGTAGTATGGGGCAGGCCGCAGTTAACTATGGCTACACCTTC. Encoded protein: CASSMGQAAVNYGYTF.

The rearrangement links TRBV5-1 to TRBJ2-3; 12 bases fit TRBD2. The J segment lost 1 base and the V segment lost 4 bases, leaving 7 bases of the junction unmatched. Germline loops: CDR1 SGHRS, CDR2 YFSETQ. The CDR3 contains 17 residues. CDR3 loop: CASSLQTSGGRTDTQYF. CDR3 sequence (DNA): TGCGCCAGCAGCCTACAGACTAGCGGGGGCCGCACAGATACGCAGTATTTT.

V gene TRBV7-2 combines with J gene TRBJ2-3; D is uncertain. Germline V gene data show CDR1 as SGHTA and CDR2 as FQGNSA. The ends were cut back, 1 base at V and 10 bases at J, with 12 bases in the middle. This CDR3 spans 13 amino acids. The CDR3 sequence: CASSLDPQKAQYF. CDR3 nucleotides: TGTGCCAGCAGCTTAGACCCACAGAAGGCGCAGTATTTT.

The chain uses TRBV30 and TRBJ1-3; possible D gene TRBD1, 6 bases. The V gene lost 1 base and the J gene lost 3 bases, with 19 bases spanning the gap. The CDR3 consists of 17 residues. The germline V gene has CDR1 GTSNPN and CDR2 SVGIG (reference sequence). The CDR3 DNA is TGTGCCTGGAGTGGTGGCAAGGGGGGCCGAGGTGGAAACACCATATATTTT. Its protein is CAWSGGKGGRGGNTIYF.

The chain couples TRBV19 to TRBJ2-3; TRBD1 is a possible D gene (5 bases). Trimming took off 10 bases at V and 1 base at J, with 21 bases between the two ends. Germline-derived CDR1 and CDR2 are LNHDA and SQIVND (reference sequence). This CDR3 comprises 16 residues. This chain's CDR3 is CANLLNPTARTDTQYF. DNA of the CDR3: TGTGCCAATCTTTTGAATCCGACAGCCCGCACAGATACGCAGTATTTT.

This chain connects TRBV5-1 to TRBJ2-7; 9 positions agree with TRBD1. The CDR3 has 15 amino acids. The germline gives CDR1 SGHRS, CDR2 YFSETQ. With 5 bases clipped from V and 4 bases from J, the junction kept 10 bases outside the gene matches. In DNA form, the CDR3 reads TGCGCCAGCAGACACAACAACAGGGGGCATTACGAGCAGTACTTC. This translates into CASRHNNRGHYEQYF.

The chain employs TRBV10-3 and TRBJ2-3; 10 positions agree with TRBD2. Losses at the gene ends were 6 bases for V and 0 bases for J; bases not matched to a gene: 3. The length of the CDR3 is 15 residues. Germline values: CDR1 ENHRY, CDR2 SYGVKD. The CDR3 here is CAIRLAGKSTDTQYF. In DNA, the CDR3 is TGTGCCATCAGACTAGCGGGGAAAAGCACAGATACGCAGTATTTT.

This chain uses TRBV4-1 with TRBJ1-4; a possible D gene is TRBD1 (5 bases). The CDR3 sequence is 13 residues long. Trimming removed 7 bases from V and 2 bases from J, with 8 bases in between. Germline CDR1 reads MGHRA; CDR2 reads YSYEKL. Here the CDR3 reads CASTWGTNEKLFF. The CDR3 nucleotides are TGCGCCAGCACCTGGGGGACTAATGAAAAACTGTTTTTT.